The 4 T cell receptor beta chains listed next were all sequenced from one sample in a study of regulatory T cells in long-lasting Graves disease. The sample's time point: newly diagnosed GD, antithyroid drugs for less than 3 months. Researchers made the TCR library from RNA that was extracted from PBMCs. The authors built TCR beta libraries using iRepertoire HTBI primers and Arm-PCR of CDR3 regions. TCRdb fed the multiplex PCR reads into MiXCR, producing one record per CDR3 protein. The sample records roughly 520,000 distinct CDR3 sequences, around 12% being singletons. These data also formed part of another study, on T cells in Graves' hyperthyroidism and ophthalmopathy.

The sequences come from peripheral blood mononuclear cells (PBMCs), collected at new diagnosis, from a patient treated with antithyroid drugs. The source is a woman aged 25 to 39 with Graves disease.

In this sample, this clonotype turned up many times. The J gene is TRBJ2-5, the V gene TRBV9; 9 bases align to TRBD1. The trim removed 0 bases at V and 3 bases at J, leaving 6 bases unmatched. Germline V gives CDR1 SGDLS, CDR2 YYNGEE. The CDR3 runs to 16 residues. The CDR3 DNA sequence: TGTGCCAGCAGCGTAGTAGGCGGACAGGGGAAAGAGACCCAGTACTTC. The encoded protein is CASSVVGGQGKETQYF. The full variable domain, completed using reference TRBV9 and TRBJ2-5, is DSGVTQTPKHLITATGQRVTLRCSPRSGDLSVYWYQQSLDQGLQFLIQYYNGEERAKGNILERFSAQQFPDLHSELNLSSLELGDSALYFCASSVVGGQGKETQYFGPGTRLLVL.

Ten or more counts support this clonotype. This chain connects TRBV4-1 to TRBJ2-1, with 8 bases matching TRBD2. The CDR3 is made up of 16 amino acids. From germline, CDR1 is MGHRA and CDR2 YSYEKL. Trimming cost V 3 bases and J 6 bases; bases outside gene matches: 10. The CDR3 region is CASSHRRTSQTNEQFF. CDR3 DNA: TGCGCCAGCAGCCACCGGAGGACTAGCCAAACCAATGAGCAGTTCTTC.

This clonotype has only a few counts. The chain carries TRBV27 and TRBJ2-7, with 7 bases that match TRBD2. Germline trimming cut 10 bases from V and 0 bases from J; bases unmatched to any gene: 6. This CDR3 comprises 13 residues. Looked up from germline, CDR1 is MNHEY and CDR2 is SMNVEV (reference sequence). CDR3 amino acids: CATSGGNSYEQYF. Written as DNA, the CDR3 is TGTGCCACCTCGGGAGGTAACTCCTACGAGCAGTACTTC.

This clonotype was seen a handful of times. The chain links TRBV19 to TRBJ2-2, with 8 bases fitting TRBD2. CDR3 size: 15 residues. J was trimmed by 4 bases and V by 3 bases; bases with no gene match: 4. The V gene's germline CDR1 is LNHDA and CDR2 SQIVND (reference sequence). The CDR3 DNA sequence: TGTGCCAGTAGTATCGGGGCGGGAGGCACCGGGGAGCTGTTTTTT. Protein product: CASSIGAGGTGELFF.